The 27 T cell receptor beta chains presented below share a single source sample, sequenced in a study of shared clonotypes between healthy human individuals. Clones were sequenced by immunoSEQ multiplex PCR, and TCRdb holds only the in-frame ones, with some missing. The sample includes around 2.5 million clones, 80% to 95% of them seen just once. Sequencing input: naive CD4+ T cells from PBMCs. Subset noted: CD45RA+ positively selected. These receptors were taken from a man younger than 35 in good health. Some clones in this sample may be carry-over from other donors' samples.

The count of this clone is one. The identical CDR3 is also encoded by other nucleotide sequences in the sample. This chain joins TRBV27 and TRBJ2-3, with D hard to call. There are 12 residues in the CDR3. V was shortened by 6 bases and J by 2 bases, with 6 bases between the two germline ends. CDR1 is MNHEY and CDR2 is SMNVEV in the germline V gene (reference sequence). CDR3 loop: CASRRTTDTQYF. CDR3 DNA sequence: TGTGCCAGCAGAAGGACCACAGATACGCAGTATTTT.

CDR3 region: CASRTGTGGEAFF. CDR3 coding DNA: TGTGCCAGCAGAACCGGGACAGGCGGCGAAGCTTTCTTT. The chain recombines TRBV6-1 with TRBJ1-1, with 8 bases fitting TRBD1. Germline-derived CDR1 and CDR2 are MNHNS and SASEGT. The CDR3 loop spans 13 amino acids. V gave up 6 bases and J gave up 8 bases; unmatched junction bases: 8.

The V and J genes are TRBV29-1 and TRBJ2-6; 9 nucleotides align to TRBD1. CDR3 length: 15 residues. The ends lost 5 bases at V and 4 bases at J; junction bases unmatched: 6. CDR1 and CDR2 (germline): SQVTM, ANQGSEA. In DNA form, the CDR3 reads TGCAGCGTTAAACAGGGGGCGTCAGGGGCCAACGTCCTGACTTTC. Translating gives CSVKQGASGANVLTF.

The gene calls are TRBV29-1 and TRBJ1-1; 11 bases line up with TRBD1. CDR3 length: 13 residues. Per the germline V gene, CDR1 is SQVTM and CDR2 is ANQGSEA. J was trimmed by 5 bases and V by 2 bases; bases with no gene match: 1. In DNA form, the CDR3 reads TGCAGCGTTGAACGGGACAGGGGGACTGAAGCTTTCTTT. It specifies CSVERDRGTEAFF.

This chain uses TRBV28 with TRBJ2-7; possibly TRBD2 for D (6 bases). Germline lookup yields CDR1 MDHEN and CDR2 SYDVKM. V shed 5 bases and J shed 4 bases, with 24 bases lying between them. The CDR3 is 17 residues long. The CDR3: CASSHTTGTGAWYEQYF. For the CDR3, the DNA is TGTGCCAGCAGTCACACCACCGGGACTGGGGCGTGGTACGAGCAGTACTTC. Complete variable domain (other parts from reference TRBV28 and TRBJ2-7): DVKVTQSSRYLVKRTGEKVFLECVQDMDHENMFWYRQDPGLGLRLIYFSYDVKMKEKGDIPEGYSVSREKKERFSLILESASTNQTSMYLCASSHTTGTGAWYEQYFGPGTRLTVT.

The chain uses TRBV5-1 and TRBJ2-7, with no clear D. Germline V gene lookup returns CDR1 SGHRS and CDR2 YFSETQ. The V gene lost 0 bases and the J gene lost 5 bases, with 15 bases spanning the gap. The CDR3 loop spans 15 amino acids. CDR3 amino acids: CASSLGNSPPDEQYF. The CDR3 region has the DNA TGCGCCAGCAGCTTGGGAAACAGCCCGCCGGACGAGCAGTACTTC.

The chain joins TRBV14 to TRBJ2-1, with D hard to call. CDR3 length: 16 residues. The V gene lost 0 bases and the J gene lost 4 bases, with 13 bases spanning the gap. Germline V gives CDR1 SGHDN, CDR2 FVKESK. CDR3 region: CASSQEGSPPYNEQFF. CDR3 nucleotides: TGTGCCAGCAGCCAAGAAGGATCTCCACCTTACAATGAGCAGTTCTTC.

The gene calls are TRBV6-1 and TRBJ2-5; 10 bases line up with TRBD2. V was pared by 7 bases and J by 5 bases, with 10 bases of the junction left unmatched. The V gene's germline CDR1 is MNHNS and CDR2 SASEGT. The CDR3 sequence is 15 residues long. DNA for the CDR3: TGTGCCAGCAATTTAGCGGGAGGTGTAGCGGAGACCCAGTACTTC. This gives the protein CASNLAGGVAETQYF.

The chain recombines TRBV6-1 with TRBJ1-1; maybe TRBD1 (5 bases). The germline gives CDR1 MNHNS, CDR2 SASEGT. The V end was cut by 6 bases, the J end by 11 bases, with 16 bases between. The CDR3 extends over 12 amino acids. This chain's CDR3 is CASRGGGFKAFF. CDR3 in DNA: TGTGCCAGCAGGGGGGGAGGTTTTAAGGCTTTCTTT.

Regarding this clone: The same CDR3 also results from other DNA sequences found in this sample. V usage is TRBV18 and J usage is TRBJ2-7; TRBD2 matches 8 bases. The V segment lost 4 bases and the J segment 0 bases; nucleotides outside the gene matches: 5. This CDR3 spans 15 amino acids. Germline CDR1 reads KGHSH; CDR2 reads LQKENI. In DNA form, the CDR3 reads TGTGCCAGCTCACGAACTAGCGGATCCTCCTACGAGCAGTACTTC. Amino acid sequence: CASSRTSGSSYEQYF.

This sequence joins TRBV18 and TRBJ2-3, with 7 bases identical to TRBD2. This CDR3 contains 16 residues. Germline V gives CDR1 KGHSH, CDR2 LQKENI. Unmatched junction bases numbered 5, after V lost 2 bases and J lost 0 bases. CDR3 nucleotides: TGTGCCAGCTCACCAGTCCCTAGCGGAAGCACAGATACGCAGTATTTT. Translating it yields CASSPVPSGSTDTQYF.

This chain uses TRBV10-3 with TRBJ1-4; TRBD1 matches 9 bases. V dropped 3 bases and J dropped 11; count of bases not matched to a gene: 4. The V gene's germline CDR1 is ENHRY and CDR2 SYGVKD. This CDR3 has 13 residues. In DNA form, the CDR3 reads TGTGCCATCAGTGAAGCCACAGGGGGCAAACTGTTTTTT. Encoded protein: CAISEATGGKLFF.

The chain employs TRBV9 and TRBJ2-5; D ambiguous. Per germline, CDR1 SGDLS and CDR2 YYNGEE. The CDR3 length is 15 residues. Trimming pared 1 base from V and 0 bases from J, leaving 10 bases between. The CDR3 DNA follows: TGTGCCAGCAGCGTATACACTAACTACCAAGAGACCCAGTACTTC. Translation: CASSVYTNYQETQYF.

The rearrangement links TRBV30 to TRBJ1-5; possible D gene TRBD1, 5 bases. This CDR3 comprises 13 residues. The germline gives CDR1 GTSNPN, CDR2 SVGIG (reference sequence). The ends were cut back, 1 base at V and 6 bases at J, with 10 bases in the middle. This chain's CDR3 is CAWSERGTQPQHF. DNA for the CDR3: TGTGCCTGGAGTGAACGTGGGACTCAGCCCCAGCATTTT.

CDR3 region: CASSARTSGHTGELFF. The CDR3 region has the DNA TGTGCCAGCAGCGCCAGGACTAGCGGGCACACCGGGGAGCTGTTTTTT. V and J are TRBV9 and TRBJ2-2; TRBD2 agrees at 11 bases. V gave up 3 bases and J gave up 3 bases; unmatched junction bases: 4. From germline, CDR1 is SGDLS and CDR2 YYNGEE. The CDR3 runs 16 residues.

V and J are TRBV6-4 and TRBJ2-7; D possibly matches TRBD1 or TRBD2 (5 bases each). The CDR3 has 16 residues. V was pared by 1 base and J by 9 bases, with 22 bases between. Germline V CDR1 and CDR2: MRHNA, SNTAGT. CDR3 sequence reads: CASSDFPAGARARQYF. The CDR3 DNA is TGTGCCAGCAGTGACTTCCCTGCGGGCGCCAGGGCGCGGCAGTACTTC.

This clone was seen only a few times. The rearrangement uses TRBV4-2 and TRBJ1-1; a weak D match, TRBD1 (6 bases). The germline CDR1 and CDR2 sequences are LGHNA and YNFKEQ. The CDR3 spans 17 residues. V was clipped by 0 bases and J by 0 bases, with 14 bases between them. In nucleotides, the CDR3 is TGTGCCAGCAGCCAAGATCTCGATGGACAGATGAACACTGAAGCTTTCTTT. This gives the protein CASSQDLDGQMNTEAFF.

The J gene is TRBJ2-5, the V gene TRBV5-1; D could derive from TRBD1 or TRBD2 (5 bases each). V was trimmed by 4 bases and J by 2 bases, leaving 15 bases between them. Germline CDR1 reads SGHRS; CDR2 reads YFSETQ. The CDR3 extends over 15 amino acids. The DNA for the CDR3 is TGCGCCAGCAGCGCCCGGGACCCGCGGCAAGAGACCCAGTACTTC. Translated: CASSARDPRQETQYF.

This clone was recorded once. The chain joins TRBV7-2 to TRBJ2-1, with a weak D call TRBD2 (5 bases). The CDR3 is 15 residues long. Germline V gene lookup returns CDR1 SGHTA and CDR2 FQGNSA. Trimming pared 1 base from V and 0 bases from J, leaving 7 bases between. In DNA form, the CDR3 reads TGTGCCAGCAGCTTAGGGCGGGTCTCCTACAATGAGCAGTTCTTC. Translating gives CASSLGRVSYNEQFF.

This chain uses TRBV2 with TRBJ2-7; D gene ambiguous. Germline values: CDR1 SNHLY, CDR2 FYNNEI. This CDR3 contains 13 residues. The V end was cut by 4 bases, the J end by 3 bases, with 10 bases between. CDR3 amino acids: CASSVGQIYEQYF. The CDR3, as DNA: TGTGCCAGCAGTGTCGGGCAGATCTACGAGCAGTACTTC.

The chain couples TRBV10-3 to TRBJ2-1; D is perhaps TRBD2 (6 bases). The germline gives CDR1 ENHRY, CDR2 SYGVKD. The CDR3 is made up of 15 amino acids. The V end was cut by 10 bases, the J end by 1 base, with 17 bases between. As DNA, the CDR3 is TGTGCCACTCGACCCGGGAGCACTTCCTACAATGAGCAGTTCTTC. Residues: CATRPGSTSYNEQFF.

Remarks on this clone: The sample carries other DNA sequences with the same CDR3. V is TRBV27 and J is TRBJ1-2; no definite D call. V lost 2 bases and J 1 base, leaving 5 bases between the germline ends. The CDR3 has 13 amino acids. Per germline, CDR1 MNHEY and CDR2 SMNVEV (reference sequence). DNA of the CDR3: TGTGCCAGCAGTTTACGGCTTAACTATGGCTACACCTTC. Its protein product is CASSLRLNYGYTF.

This chain uses TRBV20-1 with TRBJ2-1, with D maybe TRBD1 (5 bases). This CDR3 contains 10 residues. Germline loops: CDR1 DFQATT, CDR2 SNEGSKA (reference sequence). CDR3 bases: TGCCGACCCAAGGGGAATGAGCAGTTCTTC. Its translation is CRPKGNEQFF.

The chain is built from TRBV7-2 and TRBJ1-3, with 8 nucleotides matching TRBD1. CDR1 SGHTA and CDR2 FQGNSA come from the germline V gene. This CDR3 comprises 14 residues. The junction had 4 bases not matched to a gene; V was cut back by 5 bases and J by 4 bases. CDR3 sequence (DNA): TGTGCCAGCAGCCGACGACAGGGGGGAAACACCATATATTTT. Translating it yields CASSRRQGGNTIYF. Variable domain in full (rest from reference TRBV7-2 and TRBJ1-3): GAGVSQSPSNKVTEKGKDVELRCDPISGHTALYWYRQSLGQGLEFLIYFQGNSAPDKSGLPSDRFSAERTGGSVSTLTIQRTQQEDSAVYLCASSRRQGGNTIYFGEGSWLTVV.

The J gene is TRBJ2-7, the V gene TRBV5-6, with 11 bases identical to TRBD2. The CDR3 sequence is 19 residues long. Germline lookup yields CDR1 SGHDT and CDR2 YYEEEE. Unmatched junction bases numbered 17, after V lost 4 bases and J lost 2 bases. CDR3 loop: CASSGPTGPTSGNPYEQYF. CDR3 sequence (DNA): TGTGCCAGCAGCGGACCGACAGGGCCGACTAGCGGGAACCCCTACGAGCAGTACTTC.

Concerning this clone: No DNA is shown, since the ends of the CDR3 on it are uncertain; the CDR3 is the one TCRdb lists. The CDR3 loop reads CASSEVFGPGGLDTIYF. The chain combines TRBV6-1 with TRBJ1-3; the tabulated D call, TRBD1, remains unverified against the DNA. The CDR3 spans 17 amino acids, including both terminal residues. Germline-derived CDR1 and CDR2 are MNHNS and SASEGT.

CDR3 sequence (DNA): TGTGCCAGCAGCTTAGTAGCAGGCCTCTCTGGCTACACCTTC. The encoded protein is CASSLVAGLSGYTF. The chain has TRBV11-2 and TRBJ1-2; D not resolved. Trimming took off 1 base at V and 7 bases at J, with 13 bases between the two ends. CDR3 length equals 14 residues. CDR1 is SGHAT, CDR2 FQNNGV, per germline.